A single sample gave rise to the 23 T cell receptor beta chains below, sequenced in a study of persistence of HIV-infected CD4 T cells. The libraries were made with immunoSEQ version 4 in survey mode. The protocol was immunoSEQ multiplex PCR, while the TCRdb copy is restricted to in-frame clones and leaves out a portion. The sample lists tens of thousands of clones, under 80% occurring once. These receptors' targets are unknown. Cells were stimulated with overlapping HIV-1 Gag 15-mer peptides. Sorted nonresponding memory CD4+ T cells were CD40L-negative, CD69-negative, CD45RO-high. The input for sequencing was CD4+ T cells sorted from PBMCs after roughly 18-hour stimulation, taken from a patient who received antiretroviral therapy. All receptors come from an adult man with HIV who was CMV-seropositive.

This clone showed up just a few times. The rearrangement uses TRBV6-5 and TRBJ1-5; 9 positions match TRBD1. Germline trimming cut 6 bases from V and 2 bases from J; bases unmatched to any gene: 5. The CDR3 covers 15 residues. The germline V gene encodes CDR1 MNHEY and CDR2 SVGAGI. CDR3 amino acids: CASRGGQGGNQPQHF. The CDR3 nucleotides read TGTGCCAGCAGGGGGGGACAGGGTGGCAATCAGCCCCAGCATTTT.

The chain combines TRBV20-1 with TRBJ1-5, with 8 bases lining up with TRBD1. Germline V gene sequence: CDR1 DFQATT, CDR2 SNEGSKA (reference sequence). V gave up 3 bases and J gave up 4 bases; unmatched junction bases: 14. The CDR3 contains 17 residues. CDR3 protein: CSASSGAGGLRNQPQHF. In DNA form, the CDR3 reads TGCAGTGCTAGTAGCGGGGCAGGGGGCTTGAGGAATCAGCCCCAGCATTTT.

The rearrangement uses TRBV2 and TRBJ2-6; D ambiguous. Trimming stripped 4 bases from V and 0 bases from J, with 10 bases between. Germline CDR1 SNHLY, CDR2 FYNNEI. The CDR3 is made up of 16 amino acids. The chain's CDR3 is CASSGGGHSGANVLTF. The CDR3 bases are TGTGCCAGCAGTGGGGGTGGGCACTCTGGGGCCAACGTCCTGACTTTC.

This sequence joins TRBV15 and TRBJ2-7; D remains unclear. Germline CDR1 is LNHNV and CDR2 is YYDKDF (reference sequence). Deletions cut 0 bases from V and 1 base from J, with 1 base between. The CDR3 length is 12 residues. The CDR3 region is CATSRESYEQYF. CDR3 in DNA: TGTGCCACCAGCAGAGAGTCCTACGAGCAGTACTTC.

The chain is built from TRBV12-3 or TRBV12-4 and TRBJ2-3; D unclear. The CDR3 covers 11 residues. The V end was cut by 7 bases, the J end by 5 bases, with 7 bases between. CDR3 loop: CASTWGDTQYF. Written as DNA, the CDR3 is TGTGCCAGCACCTGGGGAGATACGCAGTATTTT.

This chain connects TRBV10-2 to TRBJ1-1; the D is unclear. Germline loops: CDR1 WSHSY, CDR2 SAAADI. With 6 bases removed from V and 6 bases from J, the gap between germline ends came to 8 bases. The CDR3 sequence is 11 residues long. The CDR3 DNA is TGCGCCAGCAGCCTTACGTCTGAAGCTTTCTTT. It specifies CASSLTSEAFF.

The genes are TRBV20-1 and TRBJ1-3; D gene unclear. The CDR3 totals 11 residues. Germline lookup yields CDR1 DFQATT and CDR2 SNEGSKA (reference sequence). The V and J ends lost 3 bases and 4 bases respectively, with 4 bases between them. CDR3 coding DNA: TGCAGTGCTAGTCAGGGAAACACCATATATTTT. Encoded protein: CSASQGNTIYF.

The rearrangement uses TRBV29-1 and TRBJ2-6, with D maybe TRBD1 (5 bases). Germline assignment: CDR1 SQVTM and CDR2 ANQGSEA. The CDR3 runs to 13 residues. Trimming left V 5 bases short and J 4 bases short, with 9 bases between. CDR3 sequence reads: CSVRGTGANVLTF. The CDR3 DNA reads TGCAGCGTTAGGGGTACCGGGGCCAACGTCCTGACTTTC.

This rearrangement joins TRBV5-8 to TRBJ1-5, with a tentative D call TRBD1 (5 bases). V lost 2 bases to trimming and J lost 6 bases, with 21 bases between them. Germline V gene data show CDR1 as SGHTS and CDR2 as YDEGEE. This CDR3 contains 17 residues. CDR3 in DNA: TGTGCCAGCAGCTTCCTAGGGGCGGGGATAGTTAGTCAGCCCCAGCATTTT. Its protein is CASSFLGAGIVSQPQHF.

The chain has TRBV6-5 and TRBJ2-3, with TRBD2 as a possible D gene (7 bases). Germline V gene sequence: CDR1 MNHEY, CDR2 SVGAGI. The CDR3 loop spans 16 amino acids. Deletions cut 0 bases from V and 4 bases from J, with 14 bases between. CDR3 sequence reads: CASSYSGGRAADTQYF. In DNA, the CDR3 is TGTGCCAGCAGTTACTCGGGGGGGCGGGCAGCAGATACGCAGTATTTT.

Ten or more counts support this clone. This sequence joins TRBV7-8 and TRBJ2-2, with D unclear. Trimming shortened V by 2 bases and J by 5 bases, and 9 bases separated the two germline ends. The length of the CDR3 is 14 residues. Germline V CDR1 and CDR2: SGHVS, FQNEAQ. The CDR3, as DNA: TGTGCCAGCAGCTTATCGGCGGTTACCGGGGAGCTGTTTTTT. Its protein is CASSLSAVTGELFF.

The V and J genes are TRBV6-5 and TRBJ1-4; no clear D. The germline CDR1 and CDR2 sequences are MNHEY and SVGAGI. This CDR3 is 11 amino acids long. V was pared by 6 bases and J by 14 bases, with 13 bases between. The CDR3 nucleotides are TGTGCCAGCAGCTTTATGAAAAGGCTGTTTTTT. Encoded protein: CASSFMKRLFF.

The rearrangement uses TRBV2 and TRBJ2-6, with D possibly TRBD1 on 6 matching bases. The CDR3 totals 15 residues. V was trimmed by 6 bases and J by 1 base, leaving 10 bases between them. Germline CDR1 is SNHLY and CDR2 is FYNNEI. CDR3 DNA: TGTGCCAGCAGCGACCAGGGGTCTGGGGCCAACGTCCTGACTTTC. This translates into CASSDQGSGANVLTF.

A single count supports this clone. This chain uses TRBV18 with TRBJ1-1; possible D gene TRBD1, 6 bases. CDR3 length: 16 amino acids. With 6 bases removed from V and 2 bases from J, the gap between germline ends came to 19 bases. The germline gives CDR1 KGHSH, CDR2 LQKENI. The DNA for the CDR3 is TGTGCCAGCTCGCCTACGAGGAGGGGGATAAACACTGAAGCTTTCTTT. Its protein product is CASSPTRRGINTEAFF. The whole variable domain, remainder taken from reference TRBV18 and TRBJ1-1, is NAGVMQNPRHLVRRRGQEARLRCSPMKGHSHVYWYRQLPEEGLKFMVYLQKENIIDESGMPKERFSAEFPKEGPSILRIQQVVRGDSAAYFCASSPTRRGINTEAFFGQGTRLTVV.

This clone was recorded a few times. This rearrangement joins TRBV7-8 to TRBJ1-3; D possibly corresponds to TRBD1 (5 bases). The CDR3 runs 17 residues. Trimming removed 1 base from V and 2 bases from J, with 15 bases in between. The germline V gene has CDR1 SGHVS and CDR2 FQNEAQ. As DNA, the CDR3 is TGTGCCAGCAGCTTAGGGACATACAGCTCTACTGGAAACACCATATATTTT. Protein: CASSLGTYSSTGNTIYF. The full variable domain, with the rest looked up from reference TRBV7-8 and TRBJ1-3, is GAGVSQSPRYKVAKRGQDVALRCDPISGHVSLFWYQQALGQGPEFLTYFQNEAQLDKSGLPSDRFFAERPEGSVSTLKIQRTQQEDSAVYLCASSLGTYSSTGNTIYFGEGSWLTVV.

This chain connects TRBV5-5 to TRBJ1-1; D remains ambiguous. The V gene's germline CDR1 is SGHKS and CDR2 YYEKEE (reference sequence). The CDR3 is made up of 14 amino acids. V gave up 5 bases and J gave up 7 bases, with 18 bases separating them. The DNA for the CDR3 is TGTGCCAGCAGTTCAAGGGTTTTTGTGGATGAAGCTTTCTTT. It translates to CASSSRVFVDEAFF.

In this sample, this clone is medium-sized. The chain combines TRBV3-1 (or the pseudogene TRBV3-2) with TRBJ2-2, with no clear D. The V gene's germline CDR1 is LGHDT and CDR2 YNNKEL (reference sequence). V lost 0 bases and J lost 1, with 9 bases in between. The CDR3 runs 16 residues. CDR3 sequence reads: CASSQDIWGNTGELFF. The CDR3 nucleotides are TGTGCCAGCAGCCAAGACATTTGGGGGAACACCGGGGAGCTGTTTTTT.

The chain joins TRBV6-4 to TRBJ1-1, with a weak D call TRBD1 (5 bases). In germline, CDR1 is MRHNA, CDR2 SNTAGT. V shed 10 bases and J shed 0 bases, with 12 bases lying between them. This CDR3 contains 13 residues. CDR3 nucleotide sequence: TGTGCCATTACTGACAGCATGAACACTGAAGCTTTCTTT. Protein sequence: CAITDSMNTEAFF.

The genes are TRBV5-6 and TRBJ1-2, with a possible D match to TRBD1 (6 bases). From germline, CDR1 is SGHDT and CDR2 YYEEEE. This CDR3 is built from 15 residues. V was pared by 7 bases and J by 2 bases, with 18 bases between. The CDR3 DNA is TGTGCCAGCGGCCGGGGGGCAGGGTGGAACTATGGCTACACCTTC. This gives the protein CASGRGAGWNYGYTF.

The chain couples TRBV2 to TRBJ1-4; D is ambiguous. CDR1 is SNHLY, CDR2 FYNNEI, per germline. V lost 7 bases and J lost 4, with 16 bases in between. CDR3 length: 15 amino acids. CDR3 sequence reads: CASNDEAAFNEKLFF. Written as DNA, the CDR3 is TGTGCCAGCAATGATGAAGCAGCCTTTAATGAAAAACTGTTTTTT. Variable domain in full (rest from reference TRBV2 and TRBJ1-4): EPEVTQTPSHQVTQMGQEVILRCVPISNHLYFYWYRQILGQKVEFLVSFYNNEISEKSEIFDDQFSVERPDGSNFTLKIRSTKLEDSAMYFCASNDEAAFNEKLFFGSGTQLSVL.

V is TRBV9 and J is TRBJ1-3; D not certain. V was pared by 0 bases and J by 1 base, with 8 bases between. The germline V gene has CDR1 SGDLS and CDR2 YYNGEE. CDR3 length: 15 amino acids. As DNA, the CDR3 is TGTGCCAGCAGCGTAGGTCGGTTTTCTGGAAACACCATATATTTT. The encoded protein is CASSVGRFSGNTIYF.

The gene calls are TRBV7-6 and TRBJ2-1, with no clear D. This CDR3 region has 13 residues. In germline, CDR1 is SGHVS, CDR2 FNYEAQ. V was clipped by 5 bases and J by 4 bases, with 9 bases between them. The CDR3 DNA reads as TGTGCCAGCAGCCCGGACGGATACAATGAGCAGTTCTTC. Translated: CASSPDGYNEQFF.

The chain couples TRBV5-8 to TRBJ2-3; weak D call: TRBD1 (6 bases). V was clipped by 8 bases and J by 2 bases, with 9 bases between them. Germline loops: CDR1 SGHTS, CDR2 YDEGEE. CDR3 length equals 12 residues. The CDR3 is CASRQATDTQYF. In DNA, the CDR3 is TGTGCCAGTAGACAGGCCACAGATACGCAGTATTTT.